Below are 17 T cell receptor beta chains sequenced from a single sample in a study of blood T cell repertoires in COVID-19. This table comes from immunoSEQ multiplex PCR, and its TCRdb copy is limited to in-frame clones, with some not included. The table has about 210,000 clones, approximately 90% seen once; the top ten hold about 5%. What was sequenced was peripheral blood. All receptors derive from a middle-aged woman with acute or convalescent COVID-19.

This clone was counted once. The chain uses TRBV7-9 and TRBJ1-1; D is uncertain. Germline CDR1 is SEHNR and CDR2 is FQNEAQ (reference sequence). Deletions cut 5 bases from V and 4 bases from J, with 14 bases between. There are 14 residues in the CDR3. The CDR3 here is CASSLGTRGTEAFF. In nucleotides, the CDR3 is TGTGCCAGCAGCCTGGGTACTCGGGGCACTGAAGCTTTCTTT. The full variable domain, completed using reference TRBV7-9 and TRBJ1-1, is DTGVSQNPRHKITKRGQNVTFRCDPISEHNRLYWYRQTLGQGPEFLTYFQNEAQLEKSRLLSDRFSAERPKGSFSTLEIQRTEQGDSAMYLCASSLGTRGTEAFFGQGTRLTVV.

The chain combines TRBV12-3 or TRBV12-4 with TRBJ1-5; D possibly corresponds to TRBD1 (5 bases). Trimming pared 1 base from V and 7 bases from J, leaving 8 bases between. The CDR3 is 13 residues long. The CDR3 sequence is CASSLGGAQPQHF. In DNA form, the CDR3 reads TGTGCCAGCAGTTTAGGGGGCGCGCAGCCCCAGCATTTT.

The V call is TRBV6-6, the J call TRBJ1-5; D gene ambiguous. This CDR3 has 13 amino acids. V lost 2 bases to trimming and J lost 4 bases, with 6 bases between them. Germline V gives CDR1 MNHNY, CDR2 SVGAGI (reference sequence). The CDR3 spells CASSYRENQPQHF. The CDR3, as DNA: TGTGCCAGCAGTTACAGGGAGAATCAGCCCCAGCATTTT.

This rearrangement joins TRBV6-5 to TRBJ2-1; 7 positions match TRBD2. This CDR3 contains 15 residues. Losses at the gene ends were 3 bases for V and 7 bases for J; bases not matched to a gene: 9. In germline, CDR1 is MNHEY, CDR2 SVGAGI. The CDR3 DNA reads TGTGCCAGCAGTTATGCCAGCGGGGTTTCAAATGAGCAGTTCTTC. This gives the protein CASSYASGVSNEQFF.

This clone was found once. This sequence joins TRBV9 and TRBJ1-1; a weak D match, TRBD1 (5 bases). The CDR3 runs 13 residues. The germline V and J ends were trimmed by 3 bases and 4 bases, with 10 bases remaining between them. Per the germline V gene, CDR1 is SGDLS and CDR2 is YYNGEE. CDR3 DNA sequence: TGTGCCAGCAGCGGTAGTCAGGGCACTGAAGCTTTCTTT. This translates into CASSGSQGTEAFF.

The rearrangement links TRBV11-2 to TRBJ1-2; no clear D gene. Germline lookup yields CDR1 SGHAT and CDR2 FQNNGV. Trimming cost V 5 bases and J 2 bases, with 3 bases left between them. The CDR3 is 11 residues long. The CDR3 loop reads CASSQNYGYTF. CDR3 DNA sequence: TGTGCCAGCAGCCAAAACTATGGCTACACCTTC.

The chain uses TRBV7-8 and TRBJ2-5; D gene uncertain. The CDR3 totals 14 residues. Trimming took 2 bases from V and 5 from J, leaving 12 bases between them. The germline V gene has CDR1 SGHVS and CDR2 FQNEAQ. The CDR3 loop reads CASSLSPTGETQYF. CDR3 bases: TGTGCCAGCAGCTTAAGCCCCACCGGGGAGACCCAGTACTTC.

The rearrangement uses TRBV6-2 or TRBV6-3 and TRBJ1-5; D gene unclear. The CDR3 has 14 residues. The ends were cut back, 2 bases at V and 0 bases at J, with 5 bases in the middle. Germline values: CDR1 MNHEY, CDR2 SVGEGT. DNA of the CDR3: TGTGCCAGCAGTTACGTAAATAGCAATCAGCCCCAGCATTTT. Protein product: CASSYVNSNQPQHF.

The chain links TRBV9 to TRBJ2-3; the match to TRBD2 covers 7 bases. Trimming took 2 bases from V and 4 from J; bases not matched to a gene: 10. The CDR3 sequence is 16 residues long. Germline V gene sequence: CDR1 SGDLS, CDR2 YYNGEE. CDR3 bases: TGTGCCAGCAGCGTCGGGATTGCGGGGGACGCAGATACGCAGTATTTT. It specifies CASSVGIAGDADTQYF. The full variable domain, in which reference TRBV9 and TRBJ2-3 provide the parts outside the CDR3, is DSGVTQTPKHLITATGQRVTLRCSPRSGDLSVYWYQQSLDQGLQFLIQYYNGEERAKGNILERFSAQQFPDLHSELNLSSLELGDSALYFCASSVGIAGDADTQYFGPGTRLTVL.

The sample holds one count of this clone. V usage is TRBV2 and J usage is TRBJ1-2; 8 nucleotides align to TRBD1. Germline loops: CDR1 SNHLY, CDR2 FYNNEI. Trimming took 3 bases from V and 8 from J; bases not matched to a gene: 8. This CDR3 comprises 14 residues. This CDR3 is CASSDHDRGVGYTF. The DNA of the CDR3 is TGTGCCAGCAGTGATCATGACAGGGGTGTCGGCTACACCTTC.

In this sample, this clone turned up once. This chain links TRBV7-8 with TRBJ1-5, with D possibly matching TRBD1 (6 bases). Trimming took 5 bases from V and 7 from J, leaving 18 bases between them. In germline, CDR1 is SGHVS, CDR2 FQNEAQ. This CDR3 contains 15 residues. The DNA for the CDR3 is TGTGCCAGCAGCGCCAGAGGGGGGGGTGACCAGCCCCAGCATTTT. Translated, it gives CASSARGGGDQPQHF.

The CDR3 nucleotides are TGCAGCGTCCCAGGGGACAGTTTGGCCCCTCTAGGTTCGGGCTACACCTTC. It translates to CSVPGDSLAPLGSGYTF. The rearrangement uses TRBV29-1 and TRBJ1-2; TRBD1 matches 7 bases. The CDR3 runs 17 residues. Germline V CDR1 and CDR2: SQVTM, ANQGSEA. V lost 6 bases and J lost 8; bases outside the gene matches: 24.

This rearrangement joins TRBV19 to TRBJ1-2; tentative D call: TRBD1 (5 bases). CDR3 size: 14 residues. The ends were cut back, 9 bases at V and 1 base at J, with 15 bases in the middle. The V gene's germline CDR1 is LNHDA and CDR2 SQIVND (reference sequence). CDR3 nucleotides: TGTGCCAGCACGCTAAAGGGACTTAACTATGGCTACACCTTC. This encodes CASTLKGLNYGYTF. The variable domain in full, completed from reference TRBV19 and TRBJ1-2, reads DGGITQSPKYLFRKEGQNVTLSCEQNLNHDAMYWYRQDPGQGLRLIYYSQIVNDFQKGDIAEGYSVSREKKESFPLTVTSAQKNPTAFYLCASTLKGLNYGYTFGSGTRLTVV.

The chain carries TRBV10-1 and TRBJ1-2; 9 bases map to TRBD1. Per germline, CDR1 WNHNN and CDR2 SYGVQD (reference sequence). V trimming: 1 base; J trimming: 8 bases; junction bases outside the gene matches: 11. This CDR3 has 16 amino acids. The CDR3 region has the DNA TGCGCCAGCAGTGAGTTACAGGGGGCGCCTCTTAAGGGCTACACCTTC. This encodes CASSELQGAPLKGYTF.

The chain couples TRBV10-3 to TRBJ2-7; TRBD2 matches at 13 bases. From germline, CDR1 is ENHRY and CDR2 SYGVKD. With 2 bases clipped from V and 7 bases from J, the junction kept 11 bases outside the gene matches. The CDR3 is 17 residues long. CDR3 bases: TGTGCCATCAGTGAGCCCGGACTAGCGGGGGCCCCTACGGAGCAGTACGTC. Translating it yields CAISEPGLAGAPTEQYV.

This sequence joins TRBV6-2 or TRBV6-3 and TRBJ2-2; 8 bases line up with TRBD1. The germline CDR1 and CDR2 sequences are MNHEY and SVGEGT. The CDR3 is 16 amino acids. V was pared by 0 bases and J by 3 bases, with 3 bases of the junction left unmatched. CDR3 nucleotides: TGTGCCAGCAGTTACTCCGAGACAGGGGACACCGGGGAGCTGTTTTTT. It specifies CASSYSETGDTGELFF.

The chain recombines TRBV18 with TRBJ1-1; TRBD1 is a possible D gene (6 bases). Trimming took 3 bases from V and 7 from J, leaving 12 bases between them. This CDR3 contains 13 residues. Germline values: CDR1 KGHSH, CDR2 LQKENI. The CDR3 DNA reads as TGTGCCAGCTCACCGACAGGTCAACTTGAAGCTTTCTTT. This gives the protein CASSPTGQLEAFF.